The rows below give T cell receptor beta chains drawn from one sample of a study of blood T cell repertoires in COVID-19. Sequenced by immunoSEQ multiplex PCR; TCRdb stores in-frame clones only, minus some. The sample includes 200,000 or so clones, 70% to 85% of them seen just once. The sequenced material came from PBMCs or T cells enriched from blood (not recorded which). All receptors derive from a middle-aged woman with acute COVID-19. Each CDR3 is given with its conserved first and last residue. The order of the fields is V gene, clone size, J gene, D gene, CDR3 protein, CDR3 DNA. D genes are given only for firm matches. The listing skips clone size in some rows; elsewhere it reads once, few, many or a size class.

TRBV7-6	once	TRBJ2-3	TRBD2	CASSSRGGVTDTQYF	TGTGCCAGCAGCTCCCGGGGAGGGGTCACAGATACGCAGTATTTT
TRBV7-2	.	TRBJ2-7	.	CASSFPHGLNEQYF	TGTGCCAGCAGCTTCCCCCATGGGCTTAACGAGCAGTACTTC
TRBV18	.	TRBJ1-2	.	CASSPTPQVPRVGYTF	TGTGCCAGCTCACCCACCCCACAGGTTCCCCGAGTTGGCTACACCTTC
TRBV7-3	.	TRBJ2-7	TRBD1	CASSTRTGDEQYF	TGTGCCAGCAGCACGAGGACAGGGGACGAGCAGTACTTC
TRBV12-5	.	TRBJ2-5	.	CASGLVRDIQETQYF	TGTGCTAGTGGTTTGGTACGGGACATTCAAGAGACCCAGTACTTC
TRBV4-1	.	TRBJ1-2	TRBD1	CASSQGTGAYTF	TGCGCCAGCAGCCAGGGGACAGGAGCCTACACCTTC
TRBV19	.	TRBJ1-4	.	CASMPNSNEKLFF	TGTGCCAGTATGCCGAACAGTAATGAAAAACTGTTTTTT
TRBV4-3	.	TRBJ1-2	.	CASSLTGYGYTF	TGCGCCAGCAGCCTAACAGGTTATGGCTACACCTTC
TRBV6-5	.	TRBJ1-6	.	CASTLRAGHSPLHF	TGTGCCAGCACCCTCCGGGCGGGGCATTCACCCCTCCACTTT
TRBV23-1	.	TRBJ2-5	.	CASNTPGFQETQYF	TGCGCCAGCAACACCCCGGGATTCCAAGAGACCCAGTACTTC
TRBV19	.	TRBJ2-2	TRBD1	CATRNRQGAVFGNTGELFF	TGTGCCACCAGAAACCGACAGGGGGCAGTTTTTGGGAACACCGGGGAGCTGTTTTTT
TRBV28	.	TRBJ2-7	.	CASSPPDREGDEQYF	TGTGCCAGCAGTCCACCGGACAGGGAGGGGGACGAGCAGTACTTC
TRBV7-6	.	TRBJ2-2	.	CASSLAQNTGELFF	TGTGCCAGCAGCTTAGCACAGAACACCGGGGAGCTGTTTTTT
TRBV5-6	few	TRBJ2-7	TRBD2	CASSLKRGGLYEQYF	TGTGCCAGCAGCCTCAAGCGGGGGGGCCTGTACGAGCAGTACTTC
TRBV27	.	TRBJ2-3	.	CASSTQATDTQYF	TGTGCCAGCAGTACCCAAGCCACAGATACGCAGTATTTT
TRBV19	.	TRBJ2-4	TRBD2	CASSSGGLARTLYF	TGTGCCAGTAGTTCGGGGGGACTAGCGAGAACTTTGTACTTC
TRBV28	once	TRBJ2-7	.	CASSSLQGFGMYEQYF	TGTGCCAGCAGTTCCTTACAGGGCTTCGGTATGTACGAGCAGTACTTC
TRBV19	.	TRBJ2-7	.	CASSMVGREQYF	TGTGCCAGTAGTATGGTAGGGAGGGAGCAGTACTTC
TRBV2	.	TRBJ1-1	.	CASKVDITNTEAFF	TGTGCCAGCAAGGTGGACATAACGAACACTGAAGCTTTCTTT
TRBV19	.	TRBJ2-7	TRBD1	CASSSGTGGIYEQYF	TGTGCCAGTAGTAGTGGGACAGGTGGTATCTACGAGCAGTACTTC